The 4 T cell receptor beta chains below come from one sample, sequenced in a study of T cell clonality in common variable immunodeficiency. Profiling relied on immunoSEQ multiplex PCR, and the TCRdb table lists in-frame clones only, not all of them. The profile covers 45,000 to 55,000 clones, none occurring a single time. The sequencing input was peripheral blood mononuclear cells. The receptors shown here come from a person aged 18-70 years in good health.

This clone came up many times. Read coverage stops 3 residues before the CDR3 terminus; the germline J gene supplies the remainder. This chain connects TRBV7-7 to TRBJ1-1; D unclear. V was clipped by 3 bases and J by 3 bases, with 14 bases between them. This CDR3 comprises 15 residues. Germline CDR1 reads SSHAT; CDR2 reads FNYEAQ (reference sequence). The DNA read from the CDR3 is TGTGCCAGCAGCTTGGCCGCCCCCGGGGACACTGAA. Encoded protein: CASSLAAPGDTE. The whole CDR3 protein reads CASSLAAPGDTEAFF.

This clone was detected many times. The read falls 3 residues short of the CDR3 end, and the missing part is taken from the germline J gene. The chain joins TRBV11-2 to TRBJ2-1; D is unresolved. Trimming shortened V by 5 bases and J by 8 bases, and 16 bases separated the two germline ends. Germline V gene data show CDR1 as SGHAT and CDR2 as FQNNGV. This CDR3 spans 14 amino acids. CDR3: CASSNGTVFYEQFF. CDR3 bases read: TGTGCCAGCAGCAACGGAACAGTTTTCTATGAG.

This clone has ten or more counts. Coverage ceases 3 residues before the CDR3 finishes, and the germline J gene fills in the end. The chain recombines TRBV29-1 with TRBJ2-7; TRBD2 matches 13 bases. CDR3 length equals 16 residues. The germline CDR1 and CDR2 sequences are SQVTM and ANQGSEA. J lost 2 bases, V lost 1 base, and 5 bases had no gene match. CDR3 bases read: TGCAGCGTTGAAGCCCACGGACTAGCGGGGGCCTACGAG. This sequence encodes CSVEAHGLAGAYE. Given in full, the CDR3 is CSVEAHGLAGAYEQYF.

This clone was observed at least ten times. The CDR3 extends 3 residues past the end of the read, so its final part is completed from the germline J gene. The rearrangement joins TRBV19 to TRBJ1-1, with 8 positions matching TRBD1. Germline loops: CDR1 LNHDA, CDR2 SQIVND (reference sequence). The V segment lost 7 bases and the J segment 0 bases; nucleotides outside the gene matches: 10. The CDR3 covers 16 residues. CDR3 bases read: TGTGCCAGTATACCGACAGGGGCCGCTCTGAACACTGAA. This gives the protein CASIPTGAALNTE. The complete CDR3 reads CASIPTGAALNTEAFF.